The subject of this entry is one TCR beta chain. Its antigen is not identified. The repertoire was sequenced with immunoSEQ multiplex PCR; TCRdb's copy has only in-frame clones and lacks some. Of around 44,000 clones in the sample, 89% were seen once. Trimming removed 0 bases from V and 9 bases from J; junction bases left unmatched: 9. The CDR3 sequence is 15 residues long. Germline CDR1 is SGHDT and CDR2 is YYEEEE. The source of the sample is a study of OX40 agonist ivuxolimab in advanced cancers. Study conclusions and caveats: Partly responding patients at 0.1-3.0 mg/kg showed some of the smallest clonal expansion.

Sequenced here: CD4+ or CD8+ T cells sorted from blood, sampled in a trial of the OX40 agonist ivuxolimab. The chain has TRBV5-6 and TRBJ2-5; 9 nucleotides agree with TRBD2. The sequence was obtained from an adult with an advanced solid tumor such as melanoma, head and neck, liver or kidney cancer. The CDR3 loop is CASSLAGGGAQAQYF. DNA of the CDR3: TGTGCCAGCAGCTTGGCGGGCGGGGGGGCCCAGGCCCAGTACTTC.